These T cell receptor beta chains were read from a single sample in a study of tumour-infiltrating T cells in Burkitt lymphoma. Generated by immunoSEQ multiplex PCR, the TCRdb table keeps only in-frame clones and is missing some. The table shows 7,500 to 9,500 clones, with 62% occurring only once. The specimen was tumor tissue. These receptors were taken from a human donor with diffuse large B-cell lymphoma. CDR3s include the opening cysteine and the closing phenylalanine or tryptophan. Fields, in order: J gene, V gene, clone size, D gene, CDR3 protein, CDR3 DNA. D genes are given only for firm matches. Some rows have no size entry. The others give once, few or many, or a class for an expanded clone.

j_call: TRBJ1-2
v_call: TRBV2
clone_size: NA
d_call: NA
cdr3_aa: CASSVTGTWGYTF
cdr3_nt: TGTGCCAGCAGTGTGACCGGGACTTGGGGCTACACCTTC

j_call: TRBJ2-1
v_call: TRBV6-5
clone_size: few
d_call: NA
cdr3_aa: CASSPLQGHEQFF
cdr3_nt: TGTGCCAGCAGTCCCCTCCAGGGGCATGAGCAGTTCTTC

j_call: TRBJ1-1
v_call: TRBV9
clone_size: NA
d_call: NA
cdr3_aa: CASSRRGMGEAFF
cdr3_nt: TGTGCCAGCAGCCGTAGAGGGATGGGGGAAGCTTTCTTT

j_call: TRBJ1-5
v_call: TRBV5-8
clone_size: few
d_call: NA
cdr3_aa: CASSLRGGYQPQHF
cdr3_nt: TGTGCCAGCAGCTTGCGGGGGGGATATCAGCCCCAGCATTTT

j_call: TRBJ2-4
v_call: TRBV5-1
clone_size: few
d_call: TRBD1
cdr3_aa: CASSQGTGKNIQYF
cdr3_nt: TGCGCCAGCAGCCAAGGGACAGGGAAAAACATTCAGTACTTC

j_call: TRBJ1-5
v_call: TRBV6-6
clone_size: NA
d_call: NA
cdr3_aa: CASSNLDREIQPQHF
cdr3_nt: TGTGCCAGCAGTAACCTGGACCGAGAGATTCAGCCCCAGCATTTT

j_call: TRBJ1-1
v_call: TRBV4-1
clone_size: NA
d_call: NA
cdr3_aa: CASSHSTGMNTEAFF
cdr3_nt: TGCGCCAGCAGCCACTCTACAGGGATGAACACTGAAGCTTTCTTT

j_call: TRBJ1-5
v_call: TRBV7-9
clone_size: once
d_call: NA
cdr3_aa: CASSLRHDQPQHF
cdr3_nt: TGTGCCAGCAGCCTCCGTCATGATCAGCCCCAGCATTTT

j_call: TRBJ1-1
v_call: TRBV7-6
clone_size: NA
d_call: NA
cdr3_aa: CASSLGANTEAFF
cdr3_nt: TGTGCCAGCAGCTTAGGGGCGAACACTGAAGCTTTCTTT

j_call: TRBJ1-1
v_call: TRBV10-3
clone_size: NA
d_call: NA
cdr3_aa: CASMKGGTEAFF
cdr3_nt: TGTGCCTCTATGAAAGGAGGCACTGAAGCTTTCTTT

j_call: TRBJ2-6
v_call: TRBV5-1
clone_size: NA
d_call: TRBD1
cdr3_aa: CASSLVTGQTWGANVLTF
cdr3_nt: TGCGCCAGCAGCTTGGTGACGGGACAGACCTGGGGGGCCAACGTCCTGACTTTC

j_call: TRBJ1-2
v_call: TRBV2
clone_size: NA
d_call: TRBD1
cdr3_aa: CASSQGADYGYTF
cdr3_nt: TGTGCCAGCAGTCAGGGGGCGGACTATGGCTACACCTTC

j_call: TRBJ2-1
v_call: TRBV19
clone_size: few
d_call: NA
cdr3_aa: CASSSLGNEQFF
cdr3_nt: TGTGCCAGTAGTAGCTTGGGGAATGAGCAGTTCTTC

j_call: TRBJ1-1
v_call: TRBV29-1
clone_size: NA
d_call: NA
cdr3_aa: CSVVPQEVNTEAFF
cdr3_nt: TGCAGCGTTGTTCCCCAGGAAGTCAACACTGAAGCTTTCTTT

j_call: TRBJ2-2
v_call: TRBV5-1
clone_size: few
d_call: NA
cdr3_aa: CASGSQGATGELFF
cdr3_nt: TGCGCCAGCGGCTCACAGGGCGCCACCGGGGAGCTGTTTTTT

j_call: TRBJ2-3
v_call: TRBV6-6
clone_size: NA
d_call: TRBD2
cdr3_aa: CASSSTTSGGTDTQYF
cdr3_nt: TGTGCCAGCAGTTCAACGACTAGCGGGGGCACAGATACGCAGTATTTT

j_call: TRBJ2-1
v_call: TRBV27
clone_size: few
d_call: NA
cdr3_aa: CASRELNNEQFF
cdr3_nt: TGTGCCAGCAGGGAGCTTAACAATGAGCAGTTCTTC

j_call: TRBJ2-3
v_call: TRBV28
clone_size: NA
d_call: NA
cdr3_aa: CASSLGSGGADTQYF
cdr3_nt: TGTGCCAGCAGTTTGGGTTCGGGTGGGGCGGATACGCAGTATTTT

j_call: TRBJ2-2
v_call: TRBV6-5
clone_size: once
d_call: TRBD1
cdr3_aa: CASSRTGGGTGELFF
cdr3_nt: TGTGCCAGCAGCCGCACAGGGGGTGGGACCGGGGAGCTGTTTTTT

j_call: TRBJ2-5
v_call: TRBV5-5
clone_size: few
d_call: TRBD2
cdr3_aa: CASSLGGNLQETQYF
cdr3_nt: TGTGCCAGCAGTTTGGGGGGGAATTTACAAGAGACCCAGTACTTC

j_call: TRBJ2-2
v_call: TRBV6-6
clone_size: NA
d_call: NA
cdr3_aa: CASSYRHFTGELFF
cdr3_nt: TGTGCCAGCAGTTACAGACATTTCACCGGGGAGCTGTTTTTT

j_call: TRBJ2-1
v_call: TRBV4-1
clone_size: NA
d_call: TRBD2
cdr3_aa: CASSYERGGYNEQFF
cdr3_nt: TGCGCCAGCAGCTACGAGCGGGGGGGCTACAATGAGCAGTTCTTC

j_call: TRBJ1-2
v_call: TRBV5-1
clone_size: NA
d_call: NA
cdr3_aa: CASSLAAGRPYGYTF
cdr3_nt: TGCGCCAGCAGCTTGGCCGCGGGACGGCCCTATGGCTACACCTTC

j_call: TRBJ1-4
v_call: TRBV4-1
clone_size: NA
d_call: NA
cdr3_aa: CASSAGISEKLFF
cdr3_nt: TGCGCCAGCAGCGCAGGGATAAGTGAAAAACTGTTTTTT

j_call: TRBJ2-3
v_call: TRBV29-1
clone_size: once
d_call: NA
cdr3_aa: CSVDSLTDTQYF
cdr3_nt: TGCAGCGTTGACAGCCTCACAGATACGCAGTATTTT

j_call: TRBJ2-3
v_call: TRBV7-2
clone_size: NA
d_call: TRBD2
cdr3_aa: CASSSQLLAGGTDTQYF
cdr3_nt: TGTGCCAGCAGCTCCCAATTACTAGCGGGGGGCACAGATACGCAGTATTTT

j_call: TRBJ2-1
v_call: TRBV19
clone_size: few
d_call: NA
cdr3_aa: CPNRRNEQFF
cdr3_nt: TGTCCCAACCGCAGGAATGAGCAGTTCTTC

j_call: TRBJ2-7
v_call: TRBV10-3
clone_size: NA
d_call: NA
cdr3_aa: CAISEWGEQYF
cdr3_nt: TGTGCCATCAGTGAATGGGGCGAGCAGTACTTC

j_call: TRBJ1-2
v_call: TRBV7-9
clone_size: NA
d_call: NA
cdr3_aa: CASSLSAWWTNYGYTF
cdr3_nt: TGTGCCAGCAGCTTATCTGCGTGGTGGACTAACTATGGCTACACCTTC

j_call: TRBJ1-2
v_call: TRBV7-2
clone_size: NA
d_call: TRBD1
cdr3_aa: CASSVSGTDFVYGYTF
cdr3_nt: TGTGCCAGCAGCGTCTCCGGGACAGATTTCGTCTATGGCTACACCTTC

j_call: TRBJ2-5
v_call: TRBV19
clone_size: NA
d_call: NA
cdr3_aa: CASSMAVLGRYQETQYF
cdr3_nt: TGTGCCAGTAGTATGGCGGTACTAGGGAGGTACCAAGAGACCCAGTACTTC

j_call: TRBJ1-3
v_call: TRBV6-6
clone_size: NA
d_call: NA
cdr3_aa: CASTSDGNTIYF
cdr3_nt: TGTGCCAGCACGTCGGACGGAAACACCATATATTTT

j_call: TRBJ2-7
v_call: TRBV6-6
clone_size: NA
d_call: TRBD1
cdr3_aa: CASNRGLGEQYF
cdr3_nt: TGTGCCAGCAACAGGGGGCTCGGGGAGCAGTACTTC

j_call: TRBJ2-7
v_call: TRBV29-1
clone_size: NA
d_call: NA
cdr3_aa: CSVVEGLEQYF
cdr3_nt: TGCAGCGTTGTAGAAGGTCTCGAGCAGTACTTC

j_call: TRBJ2-7
v_call: TRBV29-1
clone_size: NA
d_call: NA
cdr3_aa: CSVGETYEQYF
cdr3_nt: TGCAGCGTTGGCGAGACCTACGAGCAGTACTTC

j_call: TRBJ1-1
v_call: TRBV19
clone_size: NA
d_call: NA
cdr3_aa: CATSGSLRGTEAFF
cdr3_nt: TGTGCCACATCCGGCAGCCTAAGGGGTACTGAAGCTTTCTTT

j_call: TRBJ2-2
v_call: TRBV7-2
clone_size: NA
d_call: TRBD2
cdr3_aa: CASSITSGGNTGELFF
cdr3_nt: TGTGCCAGCAGCATCACTAGCGGGGGGAACACCGGGGAGCTGTTTTTT

j_call: TRBJ2-1
v_call: TRBV11-2
clone_size: NA
d_call: TRBD2
cdr3_aa: CASSRGTSGARNEQFF
cdr3_nt: TGTGCCAGCAGCAGAGGGACTAGCGGGGCTCGGAATGAGCAGTTCTTC

j_call: TRBJ1-4
v_call: TRBV5-1
clone_size: NA
d_call: NA
cdr3_aa: CASSSTTGEDGEKLFF
cdr3_nt: TGCGCCAGCAGCTCTACCACCGGGGAGGACGGTGAAAAACTGTTTTTT

j_call: TRBJ2-1
v_call: TRBV5-1
clone_size: once
d_call: NA
cdr3_aa: CASSFTDEVYNEQFF
cdr3_nt: TGCGCCAGCAGCTTTACTGATGAAGTCTACAATGAGCAGTTCTTC

j_call: TRBJ1-2
v_call: TRBV6-1
clone_size: NA
d_call: NA
cdr3_aa: CASIMTRNYGYTF
cdr3_nt: TGTGCCAGCATTATGACCAGGAACTATGGCTACACCTTC

j_call: TRBJ2-1
v_call: TRBV4-1
clone_size: NA
d_call: TRBD1
cdr3_aa: CASSQVDLTGAYNEQFF
cdr3_nt: TGCGCCAGCAGCCAAGTTGACCTGACAGGGGCGTACAATGAGCAGTTCTTC

j_call: TRBJ2-1
v_call: TRBV6-1
clone_size: NA
d_call: TRBD2
cdr3_aa: CASTPSGGASEQFF
cdr3_nt: TGTGCCAGCACCCCTAGCGGGGGGGCGTCGGAGCAGTTCTTC

j_call: TRBJ2-5
v_call: TRBV5-4
clone_size: NA
d_call: TRBD1
cdr3_aa: CATRLQGAPETQYF
cdr3_nt: TGTGCCACCCGACTCCAGGGGGCACCAGAGACCCAGTACTTC

j_call: TRBJ2-7
v_call: TRBV5-5
clone_size: NA
d_call: NA
cdr3_aa: CASSLVSSSYEQYF
cdr3_nt: TGTGCCAGCAGCTTGGTCTCGAGCTCCTACGAGCAGTACTTC

j_call: TRBJ1-1
v_call: TRBV5-5
clone_size: few
d_call: TRBD1
cdr3_aa: CASSLAQGGTEAFF
cdr3_nt: TGTGCCAGCAGCTTGGCTCAGGGGGGGACTGAAGCTTTCTTT

j_call: TRBJ2-5
v_call: TRBV7-8
clone_size: NA
d_call: NA
cdr3_aa: CASSIEVRTQYF
cdr3_nt: TGTGCCAGCAGCATAGAAGTGAGGACCCAGTACTTC

j_call: TRBJ1-5
v_call: TRBV30
clone_size: once
d_call: NA
cdr3_aa: CACQGSGNQPQHF
cdr3_nt: TGTGCCTGTCAGGGGTCGGGCAATCAGCCCCAGCATTTT

j_call: TRBJ1-2
v_call: TRBV18
clone_size: once
d_call: NA
cdr3_aa: CASSTGQGWGYTF
cdr3_nt: TGTGCCAGCTCAACCGGGCAGGGTTGGGGCTACACCTTC

j_call: TRBJ2-3
v_call: TRBV19
clone_size: once
d_call: NA
cdr3_aa: CATARRYTQYF
cdr3_nt: TGTGCCACCGCTCGAAGGTACACGCAGTATTTT

j_call: TRBJ1-5
v_call: TRBV5-1
clone_size: NA
d_call: TRBD1
cdr3_aa: CASSLTGDPHQPQHF
cdr3_nt: TGCGCCAGCAGCTTAACAGGGGATCCCCATCAGCCCCAGCATTTT

j_call: TRBJ1-2
v_call: TRBV5-4
clone_size: NA
d_call: NA
cdr3_aa: CASSLLGAYGYTF
cdr3_nt: TGTGCCAGCAGCTTGTTAGGGGCCTATGGCTACACCTTC

j_call: TRBJ1-1
v_call: TRBV11-2
clone_size: NA
d_call: TRBD1
cdr3_aa: CASSFEVGTVAFF
cdr3_nt: TGTGCCAGCAGCTTCGAGGTAGGGACAGTAGCTTTCTTT

j_call: TRBJ2-7
v_call: TRBV28
clone_size: NA
d_call: NA
cdr3_aa: CASSLGWSSSYEQYF
cdr3_nt: TGTGCCAGCAGTTTGGGCTGGTCGAGCTCCTACGAGCAGTACTTC

j_call: TRBJ1-2
v_call: TRBV2
clone_size: once
d_call: NA
cdr3_aa: CASRPLDYGYTF
cdr3_nt: TGTGCCAGCAGGCCCTTGGACTATGGCTACACCTTC

j_call: TRBJ2-3
v_call: TRBV10-3
clone_size: NA
d_call: NA
cdr3_aa: CAISESVASDTQYF
cdr3_nt: TGTGCCATCAGTGAGAGTGTAGCCTCAGATACACAGTATTTT

j_call: TRBJ1-1
v_call: TRBV7-9
clone_size: large
d_call: NA
cdr3_aa: CASSFGARNTEAFF
cdr3_nt: TGTGCCAGCAGCTTCGGGGCTAGAAACACTGAAGCTTTCTTT

j_call: TRBJ1-5
v_call: TRBV18
clone_size: NA
d_call: NA
cdr3_aa: CASSPDGGDQPQHF
cdr3_nt: TGTGCCAGCTCACCCGATGGGGGGGATCAGCCCCAGCATTTT

j_call: TRBJ2-1
v_call: TRBV7-8
clone_size: NA
d_call: TRBD2
cdr3_aa: CASSPSAGYLEQFF
cdr3_nt: TGTGCCAGCAGCCCATCAGCGGGGTACCTCGAGCAGTTCTTC